These T cell receptor beta chains were read from a single sample in a study of long-term antiretroviral therapy in people with HIV. The assay was immunoSEQ multiplex PCR, and TCRdb's table has in-frame clones only and misses some. This table holds about 40,000 clones, 86% found once. The input for sequencing was unsorted PBMCs, taken 1.2 years after starting antiretroviral therapy. These receptors were obtained from a woman aged 45-65 years with HIV. Each CDR3 is given with its conserved first and last residue. A D gene is named only where the DNA matches it firmly. Clone size appears in some rows only: once, few, many, or a class for an expanded clone.

. TRBJ2-5 TRBV7-9 . TGTGCCAGCAGCTTCCGGGGTTTAGAGACCCAGTACTTC CASSFRGLETQYF
. TRBJ2-2 TRBV12-5 . TGTGCTAGTGGTTTGGTCCAGGGTGGGAACGGGGAGCTGTTTTTT CASGLVQGGNGELFF
few TRBJ2-2 TRBV7-3 . TGTGCCAGCAGTCTTCGGTCCACCGGGGAGCTGTTTTTT CASSLRSTGELFF
. TRBJ2-7 TRBV6-6 . TGTGCCAGCAGTTACTCGGGCGGAACCTACGAGCAGTACTTC CASSYSGGTYEQYF
. TRBJ1-2 TRBV7-9 . TGTGCCAGCAGCTTCACCGGGGGCCGGGCCGCTTATGGCTACACCTTC CASSFTGGRAAYGYTF
. TRBJ2-7 TRBV9 TRBD1 TGTGCCAGCAGCGTAGGCCACAGGGGTAGGGGCTCCTACGAGCAGTACTTC CASSVGHRGRGSYEQYF
. TRBJ1-1 TRBV5-1 . TGCGCCAGCAGCTGGAATGGGGGAAACACTGAAGCTTTCTTT CASSWNGGNTEAFF
. TRBJ2-5 TRBV11-3 . TGTGCCAGCAGCTTTTCGACCGGAGGGGCCCAAGAGACCCAGTACTTC CASSFSTGGAQETQYF
once TRBJ2-7 TRBV7-9 TRBD1 TGTGCCAGCAGCACCGGGACAGGGGGTGCTAACCACTCCTACGAGCAGTACTTC CASSTGTGGANHSYEQYF
. TRBJ1-3 TRBV19 TRBD1 TGTGCCAGTACCAAGACAGGGGACTCTGGAAACACCATATATTTT CASTKTGDSGNTIYF
. TRBJ1-1 TRBV5-8 TRBD1 TGTGCCAGCAGCCCTCGACAGGGAAGGAACACTGAAGCTTTCTTT CASSPRQGRNTEAFF
. TRBJ2-1 TRBV5-6 . TGTGCCAGCAGCCCTCTCCTCGGACGGGGGCTCCATGAGCAGTTCTTC CASSPLLGRGLHEQFF
. TRBJ1-2 TRBV7-9 TRBD1 TGTGCCAGCAGCTTCCGGACAGGCTTGGTTAGAGAGAACTATGGCTACACCTTC CASSFRTGLVRENYGYTF
. TRBJ1-1 TRBV7-2 . TGTGCCAGCAGCTTAGAGCCTCAGCGGGACGCTTTCTTT CASSLEPQRDAFF
. TRBJ2-3 TRBV18 TRBD1 TGTGCCAGCTCACTTCGACAGGGGGTAGTAGATACGCAGTATTTT CASSLRQGVVDTQYF
. TRBJ2-3 TRBV28 TRBD1 TGTGCCAGCAGTTCGCAGCGGACAGGGGGTGTAGATACGCAGTATTTT CASSSQRTGGVDTQYF
. TRBJ1-2 TRBV7-9 TRBD1 TGTGCCAGCAGCCCCATACCGGGACAGGGGTCTTATGGCTACACCTTC CASSPIPGQGSYGYTF
. TRBJ2-3 TRBV19 TRBD2 TGTGCCACCAAAGCGGGGGGCACAGATACGCAGTATTTT CATKAGGTDTQYF
. TRBJ2-3 TRBV2 . TGTGCCAGCAAGGCGGGGCCGATCGATACGCAGTATTTT CASKAGPIDTQYF
once TRBJ2-1 TRBV27 . TGTGCCAGCAGCCACTCCGGGACTCCCTACAATGAGCAGTTCTTC CASSHSGTPYNEQFF
. TRBJ2-2 TRBV5-1 . TGCGCCAGCAGCTTGGGAGGGGTCGGGGAGCTGTTTTTT CASSLGGVGELFF
. TRBJ2-1 TRBV30 . TGTGCCTGGAAACGACCCACTAGCTCCTACAATGAGCAGTTCTTC CAWKRPTSSYNEQFF
. TRBJ2-7 TRBV5-3 . TGTGCCAGAAGCTTGGGGGACTACGAGCAGTACTTC CARSLGDYEQYF
. TRBJ1-2 TRBV6-1 . TGTGCCAGCAGTGTGACAGGTCCTAACTATGGCTACACCTTC CASSVTGPNYGYTF
. TRBJ1-2 TRBV4-1 . TGCGCCAGCAGCCAATCGAAGGGGACGGGTGGCTACACCTTC CASSQSKGTGGYTF
. TRBJ2-5 TRBV4-1 . TGCGCCAGCAGCCACGAACGCGGAAGGCAAGAGACCCAGTACTTC CASSHERGRQETQYF
once TRBJ1-6 TRBV6-5 TRBD1 TGTGCCAGCAGTTACTCTAGGGCAGGGGGGACTTCACCCCTCCACTTT CASSYSRAGGTSPLHF
. TRBJ2-3 TRBV9 TRBD2 TGTGCCAGCAGCGTCCTAGCGGGGCGGCAAGATACGCAGTATTTT CASSVLAGRQDTQYF
. TRBJ1-1 TRBV7-8 . TGTGCCAGCATTAAGATGGCGACGTCCCATGAAGCTTTCTTT CASIKMATSHEAFF
. TRBJ2-7 TRBV18 . TGTGCCAGCTCACGGGCGGCAGCGGTCTCCTACGAGCAGTACTTC CASSRAAAVSYEQYF
. TRBJ2-3 TRBV5-4 . TGTGCCAGCAGCTCCGGAGGCGGGGATACGCAGTATTTT CASSSGGGDTQYF
. TRBJ1-5 TRBV10-3 TRBD1 TGTGCCATCAGTGAGGTACAGGGGAACAATCAGCCCCAGCATTTT CAISEVQGNNQPQHF
. TRBJ2-2 TRBV7-3 TRBD2 TGTGCCAGCAGCTTAAATGGCGGGGGGGTCGTCGGGGAGCTGTTTTTT CASSLNGGGVVGELFF
. TRBJ1-6 TRBV5-6 TRBD1 TGTGCCAGCAGCCGAGCCGTCCCGGGACAGGGTTACAATTCACCCCTCCACTTT CASSRAVPGQGYNSPLHF
. TRBJ2-5 TRBV6-5 TRBD1 TGTGCCAGCAGTAGACAGGGGCAAGAGACCCAGTACTTC CASSRQGQETQYF
. TRBJ2-1 TRBV11-2 TRBD2 TGTGCCAGCAGCTCCGGACTAGCGGTCAATGAGCAGTTCTTC CASSSGLAVNEQFF
few TRBJ1-2 TRBV6-5 . TGTGCCAGCAGTTACTTAGCAGGAAACTATGGCTACACCTTC CASSYLAGNYGYTF
. TRBJ2-7 TRBV6-6 . TGTGCCAGCAGTTACCTGGACACCTACGAGCAGTACTTC CASSYLDTYEQYF
. TRBJ1-2 TRBV19 . TGTGCCAGTAGTATTGCCGGGGGTGCTAACTATGGCTACACCTTC CASSIAGGANYGYTF
. TRBJ2-7 TRBV7-7 . TGTGCTAGCAGCCGCGGGGCCGACTCCTACGAGCAGTACTTC CASSRGADSYEQYF
once TRBJ2-1 TRBV27 TRBD2 TGTGCCAGCAGGACTAGCGGGGGCCACAATGAGCAGTTCTTC CASRTSGGHNEQFF
once TRBJ1-6 TRBV30 . TGTGCCTGGAACTTGGGGGATTCACCCCTCCACTTT CAWNLGDSPLHF
. TRBJ2-5 TRBV7-9 TRBD2 TGTGCCAGCAGCTTAAGACTAGCGGGGCAAGAGACCCAGTACTTC CASSLRLAGQETQYF
. TRBJ2-6 TRBV7-9 . TGTGCCAGCAGCGTAGAACGTGAAGGGCTGGCTGGGGCCAACGTCCTGACTTTC CASSVEREGLAGANVLTF
once TRBJ1-4 TRBV4-2 TRBD1 TGTGCCAGCAGCCTTCTGGACAGGGGGGATGAAAAACTGTTTTTT CASSLLDRGDEKLFF
. TRBJ2-2 TRBV19 . TGTGCCAGTAGTCCTCCCACGGTAAACACCGGGGAGCTGTTTTTT CASSPPTVNTGELFF
few TRBJ2-7 TRBV7-8 . TGTGCCAGCAGCTTCCGTGACGAGCAGTACTTC CASSFRDEQYF
. TRBJ1-1 TRBV14 . TGTGCCAGCAGCCAGGGGGACTACACTGAAGCTTTCTTT CASSQGDYTEAFF
once TRBJ2-3 TRBV13 . TGTGCCAGCAGCTACAGAGATACGCAGTATTTT CASSYRDTQYF
. TRBJ1-1 TRBV7-2 . TGTGCCAGCAGCTTTTGGGCCGGGCATACTGAAGCTTTCTTT CASSFWAGHTEAFF